The 29 T cell receptor beta chains given below trace back to one sample, sequenced in a study of T cells expressing NK-cell markers. After re-calling the 5' RACE reads, TCRdb lists one entry per CDR3 protein, DNA absent. This listing includes fewer than 550,000 distinct CDR3 sequences. Sequencing used blood T cells: a sorted CD56 or NKG2C T cell subset, CD4+ or CD8+ T cells, or bulk PBMC T cells (not recorded which). The origin of the receptors is a woman aged 45-65 years in good health.

Here the CDR3 reads CAIGSNTGELFF. The chain carries TRBV10-3 and TRBJ2-2. Germline V CDR1 and CDR2: ENHRY, SYGVKD. The CDR3 spans 12 residues.

The chain has TRBV5-1 and TRBJ2-3; the TCRdb D gene call, TRBD2, has no DNA to confirm it. This CDR3 spans 15 amino acids. CDR1 SGHRS and CDR2 YFSETQ come from the germline V gene. This CDR3 reads CASGRRRTSTDTQYF. The variable domain in full, with the rest retrieved from reference TRBV5-1 and TRBJ2-3, is KAGVTQTPRYLIKTRGQQVTLSCSPISGHRSVSWYQQTPGQGLQFLFEYFSETQRNKGNFPGRFSGRQFSNSRSEMNVSTLELGDSALYLCASGRRRTSTDTQYFGPGTRLTVL.

The genes are TRBV11-1 and TRBJ1-1; absent DNA, TCRdb's TRBD1 call cannot be checked. Germline values: CDR1 SGHAT, CDR2 FQDESV (reference sequence). The CDR3 is 15 residues long. The CDR3 sequence: CASSYLVAGATEAFF.

The chain links TRBV27 to TRBJ2-5; TCRdb calls TRBD2, which cannot be checked without DNA. Germline V gene lookup returns CDR1 MNHEY and CDR2 SMNVEV (reference sequence). The CDR3 length is 16 residues. CDR3 loop: CASSPALSGRGQTQYF.

CDR3 sequence: CASSQEAGATNEKLFF. This chain uses TRBV11-2 with TRBJ1-4. Per germline, CDR1 SGHAT and CDR2 FQNNGV. The CDR3 is 16 residues long.

This sequence joins TRBV9 and TRBJ2-3; TCRdb gives TRBD2 as the D gene, but with no DNA this cannot be confirmed. The CDR3 sequence is 17 residues long. CDR1 and CDR2 (germline): SGDLS, YYNGEE. The CDR3: CASSVLAGERGTDTQYF.

The V call is TRBV12-3 or TRBV12-4, the J call TRBJ2-5; TCRdb's assignment of TRBD1 cannot be checked, as there is no DNA. The CDR3 has 14 amino acids. The CDR3 spells CASRAQGGPETQYF.

The chain uses TRBV18 and TRBJ2-7; the D call of TRBD1 rests on TCRdb alone, since no DNA is present to check it. The CDR3 is 14 residues long. Germline CDR1 is KGHSH and CDR2 is LQKENI. The CDR3: CASSPSGQGSEQYF.

The chain recombines TRBV3-1 with TRBJ2-5; TCRdb's D gene call, TRBD2, goes unchecked for lack of DNA. This CDR3 comprises 18 residues. The germline V gene has CDR1 LGHDT and CDR2 YNNKEL (reference sequence). The CDR3 sequence: CASSQHTKTSGRIETQYF.

This sequence joins TRBV29-1 and TRBJ2-2; the TRBD1 assignment by TCRdb is unverifiable without DNA. The CDR3 is 13 amino acids. CDR1 is SQVTM, CDR2 ANQGSEA, per germline. This CDR3 is CSVATDATGELFF.

This chain connects TRBV24-1 to TRBJ2-2. In germline, CDR1 is KGHDR, CDR2 SFDVKD. This CDR3 is 15 amino acids long. CDR3: CATSGTRWDTGELFF.

The V gene is TRBV7-3, the J gene TRBJ2-1; lacking DNA, the TRBD2 call made by TCRdb goes unchecked. In germline, CDR1 is SGHTA, CDR2 FQGTGA. The CDR3 is 16 residues long. CDR3 residues: CASSLTGTLGYNEQFF.

CDR3: CASSSLPSSYNEQFF. V is TRBV2 and J is TRBJ2-1; TCRdb picks TRBD2, but there is no DNA to check that call. The CDR3 length is 15 residues. Germline-derived CDR1 and CDR2 are SNHLY and FYNNEI. Drawing the rest from reference TRBV2 and TRBJ2-1, the complete variable domain is EPEVTQTPSHQVTQMGQEVILRCVPISNHLYFYWYRQILGQKVEFLVSFYNNEISEKSEIFDDQFSVERPDGSNFTLKIRSTKLEDSAMYFCASSSLPSSYNEQFFGPGTRLTVL.

The gene calls are TRBV9 and TRBJ2-3; the D call of TRBD1 rests on TCRdb alone, since no DNA is present to check it. The CDR3 loop spans 17 amino acids. Germline CDR1 and CDR2: SGDLS and YYNGEE. The CDR3: CASSVETGAGFTDTQYF.

The chain employs TRBV19 and TRBJ1-2. The CDR3 is 12 residues long. The germline V gene has CDR1 LNHDA and CDR2 SQIVND (reference sequence). CDR3: CASIEEVYGYTF. The whole variable domain, remainder taken from reference TRBV19 and TRBJ1-2, is DGGITQSPKYLFRKEGQNVTLSCEQNLNHDAMYWYRQDPGQGLRLIYYSQIVNDFQKGDIAEGYSVSREKKESFPLTVTSAQKNPTAFYLCASIEEVYGYTFGSGTRLTVV.

The chain is built from TRBV24-1 and TRBJ2-2; without DNA, the TCRdb call of TRBD2 cannot be checked. Per the germline V gene, CDR1 is KGHDR and CDR2 is SFDVKD. This CDR3 is built from 12 residues. CDR3 amino acids: CATSRRAGELFF.

V and J are TRBV6-2 or TRBV6-3 and TRBJ2-7; TCRdb outputs TRBD2, but without DNA this stays unchecked. Germline CDR1 and CDR2: MNHEY and SVGEGT. The CDR3 runs 15 residues. CDR3 protein: CASRLAGGPTYEQYF.

The rearrangement links TRBV12-3 or TRBV12-4 to TRBJ2-3; TCRdb's D call of TRBD2 is untestable without DNA. The CDR3 contains 18 residues. The CDR3 loop reads CASSFRLAGVIRTDTQYF.

The rearrangement joins TRBV20-1 to TRBJ2-1; the TCRdb D gene call, TRBD2, has no DNA to confirm it. Germline-derived CDR1 and CDR2 are DFQATT and SNEGSKA (reference sequence). CDR3 length: 14 residues. The CDR3 sequence is CSARKREGWNEQFF.

This chain joins TRBV12-3 or TRBV12-4 and TRBJ1-4; checking the TCRdb D call of TRBD1 is not possible without DNA. This CDR3 has 14 amino acids. CDR3 sequence: CASSLDRGAEKLFF.

The chain carries TRBV27 and TRBJ2-1; absent DNA, TCRdb's TRBD2 call cannot be checked. Germline V gene lookup returns CDR1 MNHEY and CDR2 SMNVEV (reference sequence). This CDR3 comprises 14 residues. CDR3 in amino acids: CASSPGRLGDEQFF.

This rearrangement joins TRBV5-1 to TRBJ2-1; TCRdb picks TRBD2, but there is no DNA to check that call. Germline CDR1 and CDR2: SGHRS and YFSETQ. There are 14 residues in the CDR3. The CDR3 region is CASTGLADYNEQFF.

The CDR3 is CASSLKSGSRDTQYF. The J gene is TRBJ2-3, the V gene TRBV7-3; the TCRdb call, TRBD2, lacks DNA for checking. The germline V gene encodes CDR1 SGHTA and CDR2 FQGTGA. This CDR3 is built from 15 residues.

V and J are TRBV27 and TRBJ2-7; TCRdb indicates TRBD2, and absent DNA this call remains unverified. The CDR3 length is 15 residues. Germline assignment: CDR1 MNHEY and CDR2 SMNVEV (reference sequence). This chain's CDR3 is CASSFKAGGTLKQYF.

This chain joins TRBV7-9 and TRBJ2-4. Germline V gene lookup returns CDR1 SEHNR and CDR2 FQNEAQ (reference sequence). The CDR3 consists of 14 residues. The CDR3: CASSFETSKNIQYF.

The chain employs TRBV2 and TRBJ1-5. CDR1 is SNHLY and CDR2 is FYNNEI in the germline V gene. CDR3 length equals 13 residues. CDR3 sequence reads: CASSGDNNQPQHF.

The V call is TRBV12-3 or TRBV12-4, the J call TRBJ2-1. CDR3 length: 11 residues. The CDR3 is CASSFFNEQFF.

The CDR3 protein is CASRETGQPQHF. The chain recombines TRBV12-3 or TRBV12-4 with TRBJ1-5; there is no DNA to check the TCRdb D call of TRBD1. The CDR3 length is 12 residues.

The chain has TRBV27 and TRBJ1-2. The CDR3 loop spans 17 amino acids. In germline, CDR1 is MNHEY, CDR2 SMNVEV (reference sequence). The CDR3 loop reads CASSLSIRAANNYGYTF.